This passage covers 4 T cell receptor beta chains from one sample sequenced in a study of T cell changes during pregnancy in multiple sclerosis. The data were produced by immunoSEQ multiplex PCR, yet TCRdb's version contains in-frame clones alone and is incomplete. The repertoire has around 60,000 clones, around 90% of them found once; the top ten carry 1.7%. Sequencing was performed on peripheral blood, taken in the first trimester of pregnancy. The source is a female donor with multiple sclerosis, enrolled in a pregnancy study.

The chain has TRBV5-6 and TRBJ2-7, with a tentative D call TRBD2 (5 bases). The CDR3 consists of 15 residues. V dropped 2 bases and J dropped 1 base, with 13 bases sitting between them. Germline V gene data show CDR1 as SGHDT and CDR2 as YYEEEE. CDR3 residues: CASSFLTGKSYEQYF. The CDR3 DNA follows: TGTGCCAGCAGCTTCCTAACGGGAAAATCCTACGAGCAGTACTTC.

This clone was counted a single time. This sequence joins TRBV19 and TRBJ1-2; no reliable D call. Germline V gene data show CDR1 as LNHDA and CDR2 as SQIVND (reference sequence). V lost 4 bases and J 1 base, leaving 7 bases between the germline ends. The CDR3 is 13 residues long. The CDR3 nucleotides are TGTGCCAGTAGTAGTCAGATTAACTATGGCTACACCTTC. Residues: CASSSQINYGYTF.

The chain employs TRBV5-4 and TRBJ2-1; 11 bases line up with TRBD2. The trim removed 0 bases at V and 7 bases at J, leaving 12 bases unmatched. The CDR3 totals 18 residues. Germline lookup yields CDR1 SGHNT and CDR2 YYREEE (reference sequence). CDR3 DNA sequence: TGTGCCAGCAGCTTGGCCCCTCGGACTAGCGGGCTATGGAATGAGCAGTTCTTC. Amino acid sequence: CASSLAPRTSGLWNEQFF. Full variable domain (outside the CDR3, taken from reference TRBV5-4 and TRBJ2-1): ETGVTQSPTHLIKTRGQQVTLRCSSQSGHNTVSWYQQALGQGPQFIFQYYREEENGRGNFPPRFSGLQFPNYSSELNVNALELDDSALYLCASSLAPRTSGLWNEQFFGPGTRLTVL.

The chain employs TRBV27 and TRBJ1-5; D is uncertain. This CDR3 comprises 15 residues. The V gene's germline CDR1 is MNHEY and CDR2 SMNVEV (reference sequence). Trimming removed 3 bases from V and 2 bases from J, with 11 bases in between. The CDR3, as DNA: TGTGCCAGCAGTTTGTCGGGGATCGGCAATCAGCCCCAGCATTTT. Translated, it gives CASSLSGIGNQPQHF.